The 30 T cell receptor beta chains below were found in one sample sequenced in a study of monozygotic twins with inflammatory bowel disease. TCRdb reprocessed the 5' RACE reads and stores each CDR3 protein as one record, lacking DNA. The sample totals about 330,000 distinct CDR3 sequences. The source material was blood. These receptors came from a human donor with ulcerative colitis or Crohn's disease, or a healthy co-twin of an affected twin (not recorded which).

J is TRBJ2-3 and V is TRBV6-1; TCRdb's D call, TRBD1, is unchecked because there is no DNA. Germline V lookup: CDR1 MNHNS, CDR2 SASEGT. This CDR3 is built from 17 residues. CDR3 residues: CASPASPGQAGADTQYF.

The CDR3 spells CASSYSNGGPGELFF. The chain links TRBV6-5 to TRBJ2-2; TCRdb names TRBD1, which stays unverified in the absence of DNA. The CDR3 is made up of 15 amino acids. CDR1 MNHEY and CDR2 SVGAGI come from the germline V gene.

The rearrangement joins TRBV28 to TRBJ2-3; TCRdb's D gene call, TRBD1, goes unchecked for lack of DNA. The CDR3 runs to 18 residues. Per the germline V gene, CDR1 is MDHEN and CDR2 is SYDVKM. This CDR3 is CASSLGAELAPWLDTQYF.

The chain recombines TRBV2 with TRBJ1-3. This CDR3 is built from 13 residues. Per the germline V gene, CDR1 is SNHLY and CDR2 is FYNNEI. CDR3 amino acids: CASSDRPGNTIYF.

V is TRBV10-2 and J is TRBJ2-7; the TCRdb call, TRBD2, lacks DNA for checking. Germline CDR1 reads WSHSY; CDR2 reads SAAADI. This CDR3 has 13 amino acids. This CDR3 reads CASRTSGRLEQYF.

The chain couples TRBV7-2 to TRBJ2-7. The CDR3 has 13 amino acids. Germline CDR1 is SGHTA and CDR2 is FQGNSA. The CDR3 sequence: CASSLALPYEQYF.

The rearrangement uses TRBV10-3 and TRBJ1-3; the TCRdb D gene call, TRBD1, has no DNA to confirm it. The CDR3 is made up of 18 amino acids. CDR1 is ENHRY and CDR2 is SYGVKD in the germline V gene. The CDR3 spells CAISESLSTGNSGNTIYF.

The chain uses TRBV21-1 and TRBJ1-1; TCRdb reports TRBD1, a call that lacks DNA to check it against. TRBV21-1 is a documented pseudogene. The length of the CDR3 is 13 residues. Here the CDR3 reads CASNRVRVTEAFF.

This sequence joins TRBV6-1 and TRBJ2-7; TCRdb proposes TRBD1, but this gene call is untestable without DNA. The CDR3 spans 16 residues. Germline V gives CDR1 MNHNS, CDR2 SASEGT. CDR3 region: CASSRGTGGGTYEQYF.

The chain links TRBV7-8 to TRBJ2-4. The CDR3 totals 14 residues. Germline lookup yields CDR1 SGHVS and CDR2 FQNEAQ. The CDR3 region is CASSPELAKNIQYF.

This rearrangement joins TRBV5-1 to TRBJ2-1; TCRdb gives TRBD1 as the D gene, but with no DNA this cannot be confirmed. This CDR3 comprises 15 residues. Germline values: CDR1 SGHRS, CDR2 YFSETQ. CDR3 sequence: CASSLFPGRGNEQFF.

The CDR3 here is CASSVTTGTGEKLFF. The genes are TRBV9 and TRBJ1-4; TCRdb returns TRBD1, unconfirmable since there is no DNA. Germline V gene sequence: CDR1 SGDLS, CDR2 YYNGEE. This CDR3 contains 15 residues.

The V and J genes are TRBV5-1 and TRBJ1-1. Germline V CDR1 and CDR2: SGHRS, YFSETQ. The CDR3 contains 13 residues. CDR3: CASRPTDDPEAFF.

V gene TRBV20-1 combines with J gene TRBJ1-1. Germline CDR1 reads DFQATT; CDR2 reads SNEGSKA (reference sequence). CDR3 length: 14 amino acids. The CDR3 loop reads CSAPRGGGYTEAFF.

This chain uses TRBV2 with TRBJ2-5; as DNA is missing, the TRBD1 call by TCRdb cannot be tested. The CDR3 spans 13 residues. Germline V lookup: CDR1 SNHLY, CDR2 FYNNEI. The CDR3 region is CASMRQGRETQYF.

The chain employs TRBV27 and TRBJ1-2. The CDR3 runs to 13 residues. Germline loops: CDR1 MNHEY, CDR2 SMNVEV (reference sequence). The CDR3 is CASRPSLYSGYTF.

The chain couples TRBV5-4 to TRBJ2-1; checking the TCRdb D call of TRBD2 is not possible without DNA. Germline CDR1 SGHNT, CDR2 YYREEE (reference sequence). The CDR3 runs to 13 residues. CDR3 region: CASSSRDSVEQFF.

The gene calls are TRBV7-3 and TRBJ1-2; as DNA is missing, the TRBD1 call by TCRdb cannot be tested. The CDR3 totals 13 residues. Germline CDR1 and CDR2: SGHTA and FQGTGA. CDR3 loop: CASSRTGGYGYTF.

The chain is built from TRBV7-9 and TRBJ2-3; TCRdb selects TRBD1, and the lack of DNA leaves this call unchecked. CDR1 and CDR2 from the germline V gene are SEHNR and FQNEAQ (reference sequence). CDR3 length equals 13 residues. CDR3 in amino acids: CASSAVQGRAQYF.

CDR3 residues: CASSFARPETQYF. J is TRBJ2-5 and V is TRBV5-6. CDR1 is SGHDT, CDR2 YYEEEE, per germline. CDR3 length equals 13 residues.

The V gene is TRBV15, the J gene TRBJ1-2; with no DNA, the TCRdb D assignment of TRBD1 cannot be verified. This CDR3 region has 13 residues. In germline, CDR1 is LNHNV, CDR2 YYDKDF (reference sequence). The CDR3 is CATSQPGFYGYTF.

V usage is TRBV4-3 and J usage is TRBJ2-1; TCRdb picks TRBD1, but there is no DNA to check that call. The CDR3 spans 14 residues. The germline V gene encodes CDR1 LGHNA and CDR2 YSLEER. The CDR3 protein is CASSQVASGYEQFF.

V usage is TRBV29-1 and J usage is TRBJ1-2. The germline CDR1 and CDR2 sequences are SQVTM and ANQGSEA. This CDR3 is built from 14 residues. CDR3 loop: CSVEDGSANYGYTF.

This chain uses TRBV30 with TRBJ1-1; TCRdb designates TRBD1, a call that cannot be tested without DNA. This CDR3 has 13 residues. Per germline, CDR1 GTSNPN and CDR2 SVGIG (reference sequence). This CDR3 is CAWSPDRLREAFF.

The CDR3 region is CAISVRTGATDTQYF. The rearrangement links TRBV10-3 to TRBJ2-3; TCRdb's D call, TRBD1, is unchecked because there is no DNA. From germline, CDR1 is ENHRY and CDR2 SYGVKD. The CDR3 length is 15 residues.

This chain joins TRBV28 and TRBJ1-1; TCRdb designates TRBD1, a call that cannot be tested without DNA. Germline values: CDR1 MDHEN, CDR2 SYDVKM. The CDR3 totals 14 residues. This CDR3 reads CASSLQGLNTEAFF.

The chain has TRBV5-1 and TRBJ2-1; TCRdb picks TRBD1, but there is no DNA to check that call. Germline CDR1 reads SGHRS; CDR2 reads YFSETQ. CDR3 length: 15 amino acids. CDR3 residues: CASRAPGHQYNEQFF.

The chain uses TRBV6-1 and TRBJ2-2. Germline values: CDR1 MNHNS, CDR2 SASEGT. The CDR3 consists of 13 residues. CDR3 protein: CASSGTQTGELFF.

The gene calls are TRBV7-9 and TRBJ2-3; TCRdb outputs TRBD1, but without DNA this stays unchecked. CDR1 is SEHNR, CDR2 FQNEAQ, per germline (reference sequence). The CDR3 totals 15 residues. The CDR3 protein is CASSAGTRPTDTQYF.

The chain couples TRBV4-1 to TRBJ2-1; the TCRdb D gene call, TRBD1, has no DNA to confirm it. The CDR3 is made up of 16 amino acids. Germline V gene lookup returns CDR1 MGHRA and CDR2 YSYEKL. This CDR3 is CASSLSGAPSYNEQFF.